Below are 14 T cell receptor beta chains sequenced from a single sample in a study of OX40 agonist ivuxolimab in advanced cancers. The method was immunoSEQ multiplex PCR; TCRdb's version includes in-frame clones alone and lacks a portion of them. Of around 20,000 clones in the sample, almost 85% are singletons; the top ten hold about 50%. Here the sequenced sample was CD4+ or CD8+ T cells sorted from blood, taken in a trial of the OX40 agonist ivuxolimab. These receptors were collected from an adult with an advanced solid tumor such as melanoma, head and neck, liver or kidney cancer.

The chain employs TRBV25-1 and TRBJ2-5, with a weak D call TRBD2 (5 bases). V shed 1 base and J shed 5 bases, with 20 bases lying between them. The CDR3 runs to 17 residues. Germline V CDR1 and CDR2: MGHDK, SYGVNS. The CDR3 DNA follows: TGTGCCAGCAGTGAATTCGGACTGATGACTAACGAGGAGACCCAGTACTTC. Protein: CASSEFGLMTNEETQYF.

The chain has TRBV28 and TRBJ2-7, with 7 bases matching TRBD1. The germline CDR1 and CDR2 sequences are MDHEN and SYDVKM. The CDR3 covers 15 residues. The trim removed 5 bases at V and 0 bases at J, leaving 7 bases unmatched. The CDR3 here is CASSPSGGFSYEQYF. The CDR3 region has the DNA TGTGCCAGCAGTCCCTCAGGGGGTTTCTCCTACGAGCAGTACTTC.

The DNA of the CDR3 is TGTGCCAGCAGCTTAGGAGGGACAGCCTACGAGCAGTACTTC. It codes for CASSLGGTAYEQYF. This sequence joins TRBV11-2 and TRBJ2-5; 7 nucleotides align to TRBD1. With the DNA end fitting TRBJ2-7 better, the J assignment may be wrong. This CDR3 comprises 14 residues. Germline lookup yields CDR1 SGHAT and CDR2 FQNNGV.

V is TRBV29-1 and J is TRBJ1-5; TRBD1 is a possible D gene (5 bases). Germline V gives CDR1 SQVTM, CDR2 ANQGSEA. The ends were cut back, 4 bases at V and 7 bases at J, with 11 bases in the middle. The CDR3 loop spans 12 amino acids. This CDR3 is CSVAGLGQPQHF. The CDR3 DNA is TGCAGCGTTGCAGGGCTCGGCCAGCCCCAGCATTTT.

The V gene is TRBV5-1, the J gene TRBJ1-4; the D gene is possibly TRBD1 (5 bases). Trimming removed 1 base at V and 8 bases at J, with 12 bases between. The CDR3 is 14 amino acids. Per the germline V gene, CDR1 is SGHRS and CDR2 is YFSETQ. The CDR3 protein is CASSLRQGGEKLFF. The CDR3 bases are TGCGCCAGCAGCTTGCGGCAGGGAGGGGAAAAACTGTTTTTT.

The DNA for the CDR3 is TGTGCCAGCATCGAGGGCGTTGCGGGGCAGCCCCAGCATTTT. Protein: CASIEGVAGQPQHF. The gene calls are TRBV7-2 and TRBJ1-5, with D hard to call. Trimming took off 7 bases at V and 7 bases at J, with 17 bases between the two ends. Germline V lookup: CDR1 SGHTA, CDR2 FQGNSA. The CDR3 is 14 amino acids. The variable domain in full, completed from reference TRBV7-2 and TRBJ1-5, reads GAGVSQSPSNKVTEKGKDVELRCDPISGHTALYWYRQSLGQGLEFLIYFQGNSAPDKSGLPSDRFSAERTGGSVSTLTIQRTQQEDSAVYLCASIEGVAGQPQHFGDGTRLSIL.

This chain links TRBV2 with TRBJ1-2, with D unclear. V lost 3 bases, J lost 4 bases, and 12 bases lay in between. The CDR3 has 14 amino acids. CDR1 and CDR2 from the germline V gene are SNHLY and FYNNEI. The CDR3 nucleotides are TGTGCCAGCAGTGAGCATACATCCCCCTATGGCTACACCTTC. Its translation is CASSEHTSPYGYTF.

Here the CDR3 DNA reads TGTGCCAGTAGTGCCGGGACAGGGGTAGGGAACACTGAAGCTTTCTTT. It specifies CASSAGTGVGNTEAFF. The chain uses TRBV19 and TRBJ1-1; TRBD1 matches at 10 bases. Looked up from germline, CDR1 is LNHDA and CDR2 is SQIVND (reference sequence). The CDR3 contains 16 residues. After removal of 5 bases from V and 1 base from J, the junction contained 7 bases not matched to a gene.

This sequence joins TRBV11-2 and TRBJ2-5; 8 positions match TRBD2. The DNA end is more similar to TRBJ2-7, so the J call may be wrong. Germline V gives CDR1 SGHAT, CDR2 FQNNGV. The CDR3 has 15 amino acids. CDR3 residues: CASSPLAGGRDEQYF. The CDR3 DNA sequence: TGTGCCAGCAGCCCCCTGGCGGGGGGAAGGGACGAGCAGTACTTC.

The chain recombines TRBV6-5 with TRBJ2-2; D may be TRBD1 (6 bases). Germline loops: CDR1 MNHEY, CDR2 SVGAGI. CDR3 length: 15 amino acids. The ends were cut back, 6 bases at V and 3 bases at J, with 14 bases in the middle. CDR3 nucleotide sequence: TGTGCCAGCAGACCAGGGGAGTACTACACCGGGGAGCTGTTTTTT. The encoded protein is CASRPGEYYTGELFF.

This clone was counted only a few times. CDR3 sequence reads: CASALAGGTTDTQYF. CDR3 DNA: TGTGCCAGCGCACTAGCGGGGGGAACCACAGATACGCAGTATTTT. V and J are TRBV6-4 and TRBJ2-3; 12 bases match TRBD2. The CDR3 extends over 15 amino acids. Germline CDR1 MRHNA, CDR2 SNTAGT. The junction had 5 bases not matched to a gene; V was cut back by 8 bases and J by 2 bases.

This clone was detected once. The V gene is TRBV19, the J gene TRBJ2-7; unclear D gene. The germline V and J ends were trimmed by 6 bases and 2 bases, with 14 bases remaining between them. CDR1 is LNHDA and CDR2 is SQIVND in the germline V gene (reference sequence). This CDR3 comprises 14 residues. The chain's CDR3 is CASSLTLYTYEQYF. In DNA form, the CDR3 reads TGTGCCAGTAGCCTCACACTCTATACCTACGAGCAGTACTTC.

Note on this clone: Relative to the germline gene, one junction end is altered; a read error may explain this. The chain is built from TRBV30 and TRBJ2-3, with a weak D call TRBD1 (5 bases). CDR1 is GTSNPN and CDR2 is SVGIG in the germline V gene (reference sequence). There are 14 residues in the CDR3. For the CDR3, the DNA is TGTGCCTCGAGTTGGGGCTACCGCACAGATACGCAGTATTTT. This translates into CASSWGYRTDTQYF.

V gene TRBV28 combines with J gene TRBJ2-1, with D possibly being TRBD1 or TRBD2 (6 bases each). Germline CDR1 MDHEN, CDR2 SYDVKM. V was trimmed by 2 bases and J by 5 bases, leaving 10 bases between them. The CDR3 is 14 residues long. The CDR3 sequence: CASSLRGPDNEQFF. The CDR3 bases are TGTGCCAGCAGTTTACGGGGGCCGGACAATGAGCAGTTCTTC.